This T cell receptor (beta chain) appears in the sequencing data of a study of blood T cell repertoires in COVID-19. Whole-study context: Collection of acute and convalescent COVID-19 samples took place in the United States, Italy and Spain. PBMCs, B-cell-depleted T cells, or T cells were the source of the cDNA or gDNA that made up the material.

CDR3 length: 22 amino acids. Generated by immunoSEQ multiplex PCR, the TCRdb table keeps only in-frame clones and is missing some. The table lists about 210,000 clones, around nine tenths of them singletons. This clonotype was sampled from a man between 18 and 35 years old with active or convalescent COVID-19. The chain carries TRBV21-1 and TRBJ2-7; the table's D gene call, TRBD2, was not cross checked with the DNA. TRBV21-1 is designated a pseudogene. The sequencing sample was made of peripheral blood. The CDR3 bases are TGTGCCAGCAGCAACCGGACAGGCCTCTCAAAACTAGCGGGAGGACCTGGCTACGAGCAGTACTTC. It is translated as CASSNRTGLSKLAGGPGYEQYF.